This T cell receptor beta chain is drawn from a study of blood T cells in healthy people across ages. Notes on the study in general: Because sorting was not performed, PBMCs prevented conclusive naive versus antigen-experienced comparison.

Germline CDR1 MNHEY, CDR2 SMNVEV (reference sequence). The junction had 11 bases not matched to a gene; V was cut back by 5 bases and J by 3 bases. This CDR3 spans 18 amino acids. Together with a sample-barcoded 5' primer, a J-beta primer mix was included in a second PCR lasting about 6 to 11 cycles. TCRdb reanalysed the 5' RACE reads using MiXCR and keeps one entry per CDR3 protein. Among over a million distinct CDR3 sequences listed, 40% to 55% were seen once. Comment on this clonotype: Its specificity is not known.

The sequencing sample was made of blood. This clonotype was sampled from a woman aged 60-75 years in good health. J is TRBJ2-7 and V is TRBV27; 15 bases map to TRBD2. CDR3 protein: CASSPRWTSGRARYEQYF. The CDR3 nucleotides read TGTGCCAGCAGTCCCAGATGGACTAGCGGGAGGGCGCGCTACGAGCAGTACTTC.